The entry below describes one T cell receptor beta chain. This sample was taken from a study of shared T cell receptors in the human thymus. V was clipped by 7 bases and J by 0 bases, with 10 bases between them. In germline, CDR1 is LNHDA, CDR2 SQIVND (reference sequence). This CDR3 has 14 amino acids. Clones were sequenced by immunoSEQ multiplex PCR, and TCRdb holds only the in-frame ones, with some missing. The table has hundreds of thousands of clones, about 89% seen once. These data also featured in a second study, about human thymus T cells. That publication notes: Among the donors, all were healthy Finnish infants having corrective surgery for congenital heart defects. Corrective heart surgery yielded the resections from which the thymus tissue came. Gene usage for V and J segments appeared biased in thymic and blood repertoires.

The chain couples TRBV19 to TRBJ1-3, with D unresolved. Material for sequencing was thymocytes. The source is a boy less than two years old with a congenital heart defect. CDR3 residues: CASKAGSSGNTIYF. CDR3 sequence (DNA): TGTGCCAGTAAAGCGGGGTCCTCTGGAAACACCATATATTTT.